This T cell receptor (beta chain) was recovered during a study of blood T cell repertoires in COVID-19. Sequencing used immunoSEQ multiplex PCR; TCRdb keeps in-frame clones, though not all of them. Of about 430,000 clones listed, around nine tenths are singletons. V lost 7 bases and J lost 0, with 15 bases in between. The germline V gene has CDR1 LNHDA and CDR2 SQIVND (reference sequence). The CDR3 covers 15 residues. Membership in each cohort depended on participant-reported clinical history. The V call is TRBV19, the J call TRBJ2-5; D is uncertain. The receptor's source is a woman under 30 who had been exposed to COVID-19. Input material: PBMCs or T cells enriched from blood (not recorded which). The CDR3 region has the DNA TGTGCCAGTAAGAGAACCCAGGCGAACCAAGAGACCCAGTACTTC. Residues: CASKRTQANQETQYF. Based on the CDR3 plus reference TRBV19 and TRBJ2-5, the full variable domain is DGGITQSPKYLFRKEGQNVTLSCEQNLNHDAMYWYRQDPGQGLRLIYYSQIVNDFQKGDIAEGYSVSREKKESFPLTVTSAQKNPTAFYLCASKRTQANQETQYFGPGTRLLVL.